The 24 T cell receptor beta chains given below trace back to one sample, sequenced in a study of early T cells in non-severe SARS-CoV-2 infection. TCRdb itself ran the 5' RACE reads through MiXCR, one entry per CDR3 protein. The profile shows some 54,000 distinct CDR3 sequences, roughly a tenth of them singletons. The sequencing input was whole blood. These receptors originate from an adult who was a healthcare worker with PCR-confirmed SARS-CoV-2 infection or an uninfected control (not recorded which).

The sample holds many counts of this clonotype. This chain uses TRBV5-1 with TRBJ2-7; perhaps D is TRBD1 or TRBD2 (5 bases each). There are 16 residues in the CDR3. Between the trimmed V and J ends, which lost 0 bases and 0 bases, there was a span of 13 bases. The germline CDR1 and CDR2 sequences are SGHRS and YFSETQ. CDR3 in amino acids: CASSLDGTWSSYEQYF. The CDR3 region has the DNA TGCGCCAGCAGCTTGGACGGGACCTGGAGCTCCTACGAGCAGTACTTC.

V usage is TRBV7-9 and J usage is TRBJ1-1; D remains unclear. Germline loops: CDR1 SEHNR, CDR2 FQNEAQ (reference sequence). The CDR3 covers 14 residues. V lost 2 bases to trimming and J lost 3 bases, with 10 bases between them. CDR3 nucleotides: TGTGCCAGCAGCTTAACCCCCCTGGACACTGAAGCTTTCTTT. Its translation: CASSLTPLDTEAFF.

This clonotype appeared many times. This rearrangement joins TRBV6-2 or TRBV6-3 to TRBJ2-7; no firm D call. Trimming cost V 5 bases and J 2 bases, with 10 bases left between them. Germline V gene data show CDR1 as MNHEY and CDR2 as SVGEGT. The CDR3 totals 13 residues. CDR3 coding DNA: TGTGCCAGCAGTCCGGACCTCCCCTACGAGCAGTACTTC. It is translated as CASSPDLPYEQYF.

This clonotype has at least ten counts. The chain has TRBV11-2 and TRBJ2-3; 11 bases agree with TRBD2. V was pared by 4 bases and J by 0 bases, with 3 bases of the junction left unmatched. Per germline, CDR1 SGHAT and CDR2 FQNNGV. The CDR3 runs to 16 residues. The CDR3: CASSSRTSGSTDTQYF. In DNA form, the CDR3 reads TGTGCCAGCAGCTCACGGACTAGCGGGAGCACAGATACGCAGTATTTT.

This clonotype has only a few counts. The CDR3 DNA reads as TGCGCCAGCAGCACCCCAGTGGGAGAGACCCAGTACTTC. It codes for CASSTPVGETQYF. The chain is built from TRBV5-1 and TRBJ2-5; D gene uncertain. The CDR3 loop spans 13 amino acids. V was shortened by 4 bases and J by 4 bases, with 11 bases between the two germline ends. The germline V gene has CDR1 SGHRS and CDR2 YFSETQ.

This clonotype was seen repeatedly, ten times or more. The rearrangement joins TRBV6-4 to TRBJ2-2; 9 bases are a match to TRBD1. There are 14 residues in the CDR3. The trim removed 7 bases at V and 4 bases at J, leaving 4 bases unmatched. Germline V gene lookup returns CDR1 MRHNA and CDR2 SNTAGT. The CDR3 bases are TGTGCCAGCAAACAGGGGGCAGGCACCGGGGAGCTGTTTTTT. It codes for CASKQGAGTGELFF.

This clonotype was detected a few times. The genes are TRBV12-3 or TRBV12-4 and TRBJ2-2; 11 bases line up with TRBD1. The length of the CDR3 is 16 residues. Trimming at V came to 3 bases and at J to 5 bases, leaving 5 bases not matched to a gene. CDR3 sequence (DNA): TGTGCCAGCAGTTTGGTGGGGACAGGGGGAACCGGGGAGCTGTTTTTT. Encoded protein: CASSLVGTGGTGELFF.

This clonotype was counted ten times or more. The chain couples TRBV6-6 to TRBJ1-1; no clear D gene. This CDR3 has 10 residues. Germline V gives CDR1 MNHNY, CDR2 SVGAGI (reference sequence). V shed 6 bases and J shed 5 bases, with 4 bases lying between them. CDR3 DNA sequence: TGTGCCAGCAGAATAACTGAAGCTTTCTTT. Protein product: CASRITEAFF.

This clonotype appeared many times. This chain uses TRBV5-1 with TRBJ2-3, with TRBD2 identical over 10 bases. Germline trimming cut 0 bases from V and 5 bases from J; bases unmatched to any gene: 6. The CDR3 has 16 amino acids. The germline V gene encodes CDR1 SGHRS and CDR2 YFSETQ. The CDR3 reads CASSLEGTSVGDTQYF. DNA of the CDR3: TGCGCCAGCAGCTTGGAAGGGACTAGCGTAGGAGATACGCAGTATTTT.

In this sample, this clonotype turned up a few times. This chain connects TRBV10-2 to TRBJ2-7; 12 nucleotides align to TRBD2. The CDR3 has 14 amino acids. Trimming took 5 bases from V and 2 from J; bases not matched to a gene: 1. Germline CDR1 and CDR2: WSHSY and SAAADI. DNA for the CDR3: TGCGCCAGCAGTAGACTAGCGGGAGCCTACGAGCAGTACTTC. Its protein product is CASSRLAGAYEQYF.

Written as DNA, the CDR3 is TGCGCCAGCAGCTGGACGGGAGTTGGGGCCAACGTCCTGACTTTC. Amino acids: CASSWTGVGANVLTF. J is TRBJ2-6 and V is TRBV5-1; D is perhaps TRBD2 (6 bases). Deletions cut 3 bases from V and 3 bases from J, with 10 bases between. This CDR3 spans 15 amino acids. Germline values: CDR1 SGHRS, CDR2 YFSETQ.

This clonotype was found many times. This chain joins TRBV27 and TRBJ2-7; D gene unclear. This CDR3 spans 13 amino acids. Germline V gives CDR1 MNHEY, CDR2 SMNVEV (reference sequence). Trimming left V 7 bases short and J 5 bases short, with 15 bases between. CDR3 coding DNA: TGTGCCAGCACGTCCGGGCCTGGGGACGAGCAGTACTTC. Protein sequence: CASTSGPGDEQYF.

This clonotype was recorded many times. This sequence joins TRBV13 and TRBJ2-7; D might be TRBD1 (7 bases). V dropped 5 bases and J dropped 6 bases, with 17 bases sitting between them. This CDR3 is 14 amino acids long. The germline V gene encodes CDR1 PRHDT and CDR2 FYEKMQ (reference sequence). CDR3 residues: CASSPDRRASEQYF. Here the CDR3 DNA reads TGTGCCAGCAGCCCGGACAGGAGGGCTTCCGAGCAGTACTTC.

This clonotype turned up a few times. For the CDR3, the DNA is TGTGCCAGCAGTTTATATGGTGAGCAGTACTTC. The encoded protein is CASSLYGEQYF. The genes are TRBV27 and TRBJ2-7; D is unclear. CDR3 length: 11 amino acids. V gave up 1 base and J gave up 7 bases, with 5 bases separating them. Germline CDR1 MNHEY, CDR2 SMNVEV (reference sequence).

The rearrangement uses TRBV29-1 and TRBJ2-1; the D gene is possibly TRBD1 (6 bases). This CDR3 is 14 amino acids long. Germline CDR1 and CDR2: SQVTM and ANQGSEA. The ends were cut back, 0 bases at V and 9 bases at J, with 15 bases in the middle. In DNA form, the CDR3 reads TGCAGCGTTGAAGATCGGCAGGGGCCAGCTGAGCAGTTCTTC. This codes for CSVEDRQGPAEQFF.

This clonotype occurred a few times. The rearrangement links TRBV20-1 to TRBJ2-3; 11 bases are a match to TRBD2. Germline-derived CDR1 and CDR2 are DFQATT and SNEGSKA (reference sequence). The CDR3 has 15 residues. After removal of 0 bases from V and 3 bases from J, the junction contained 2 bases not matched to a gene. The CDR3 nucleotides read TGCAGTGCTAGAGATAGCGGGAGGGGAACAGATACGCAGTATTTT. Protein: CSARDSGRGTDTQYF.

This clonotype was seen ten or more times. The chain links TRBV4-3 to TRBJ2-2, with a possible D match to TRBD1 (6 bases). CDR1 is LGHNA, CDR2 YSLEER, per germline. Trimming took 0 bases from V and 1 from J, leaving 15 bases between them. This CDR3 has 18 amino acids. The CDR3 sequence is CASSQERTAIMNTGELFF. CDR3 DNA: TGCGCCAGCAGCCAAGAGCGGACAGCCATAATGAACACCGGGGAGCTGTTTTTT.

In its sample, this clonotype was seen a few times. The genes are TRBV27 and TRBJ1-4; 8 bases line up with TRBD1. V was pared by 5 bases and J by 0 bases, with 8 bases of the junction left unmatched. Germline CDR1 is MNHEY and CDR2 is SMNVEV (reference sequence). The CDR3 sequence is 17 residues long. CDR3 residues: CASSMGQEGPTNEKLFF. The CDR3 DNA reads TGTGCCAGCAGTATGGGACAGGAAGGGCCAACTAATGAAAAACTGTTTTTT. Together with reference TRBV27 and TRBJ1-4, the CDR3 gives the full variable domain: EAQVTQNPRYLITVTGKKLTVTCSQNMNHEYMSWYRQDPGLGLRQIYYSMNVEVTDKGDVPEGYKVSRKEKRNFPLILESPSPNQTSLYFCASSMGQEGPTNEKLFFGSGTQLSVL.

The chain recombines TRBV12-2 with TRBJ1-2. TRBV12-2 is annotated as a pseudogene. CDR3 length equals 13 residues. CDR3 nucleotides: TGTGCAAGTCGCCCGCGCGGGTGTTATGGCTACACCTTC. Protein product: CASRPRGCYGYTF.

This clonotype has ten or more counts. The chain employs TRBV29-1 and TRBJ2-1; 7 bases fit TRBD2. Germline CDR1 SQVTM, CDR2 ANQGSEA. With V trimmed by 3 bases and J by 4 bases, 9 bases remained unmatched. CDR3 length: 15 amino acids. CDR3 bases: TGCAGCGTTGATGGGGGGAGGGCGACTTACAATGAGCAGTTCTTC. Translated: CSVDGGRATYNEQFF.

Only a few counts were recorded for this clonotype. This rearrangement joins TRBV4-2 to TRBJ2-1, with unresolved D. CDR3 size: 14 residues. Trimming left V 5 bases short and J 4 bases short, with 12 bases between. The V gene's germline CDR1 is LGHNA and CDR2 YNFKEQ. CDR3 nucleotide sequence: TGTGCCAGCAGCTTCGATGACTCTTACAATGAGCAGTTCTTC. Translation: CASSFDDSYNEQFF.

The table lists this clonotype with many counts. The chain carries TRBV18 and TRBJ2-2; D ambiguous. CDR3 length equals 14 residues. V was cut by 4 bases and J by 3 bases, with 9 bases left in between. Germline V gives CDR1 KGHSH, CDR2 LQKENI. The CDR3 DNA reads as TGTGCCAGCTCACTGGTATCGGACACCGGGGAGCTGTTTTTT. This encodes CASSLVSDTGELFF.

The rearrangement links TRBV29-1 to TRBJ2-3; D remains ambiguous. Trimming took 0 bases from V and 11 from J, leaving 9 bases between them. CDR1 and CDR2 (germline): SQVTM, ANQGSEA. The CDR3 runs to 11 residues. CDR3 residues: CSVEEVLGQYF. The CDR3 nucleotides are TGCAGCGTTGAAGAGGTTTTAGGGCAGTATTTT.

This clonotype was counted many times. This sequence joins TRBV5-1 and TRBJ2-7, with D unclear. V lost 0 bases, J lost 3 bases, and 10 bases lay in between. The germline gives CDR1 SGHRS, CDR2 YFSETQ. This CDR3 is 14 amino acids long. The CDR3 DNA is TGCGCCAGCAGCTTGGGGACGGCCGACTACGAGCAGTACTTC. Encoded protein: CASSLGTADYEQYF.